The T cell receptor beta chain described here comes from a study of T cell changes during pregnancy in multiple sclerosis. Per germline, CDR1 MNHEY and CDR2 SVGAGI. V was clipped by 2 bases and J by 7 bases, with 14 bases between them. This CDR3 has 14 residues. Libraries were prepared by immunoSEQ multiplex PCR; TCRdb keeps only in-frame clonotypes and omits some of them. The profile shows tens of thousands of clones, approximately 92% of them singletons. This clone was seen only once. The receptor was derived from a female donor with multiple sclerosis, enrolled in a pregnancy study. The material sequenced was CD4+ T cells from peripheral blood mononuclear cells, taken in the third trimester of pregnancy. The chain recombines TRBV6-5 with TRBJ1-2; possibly TRBD1 for D (6 bases). This chain's CDR3 is CASSYRAGEGGYTF. The CDR3 DNA is TGTGCCAGCAGTTACCGGGCAGGGGAGGGTGGCTACACCTTC.